The 16 T cell receptor beta chains in this list originate from one sample, sequenced in a study of shared clonotypes between healthy human individuals. In the naive CD8 group, cells lacked CD45RO and were positively selected for CCR7, so terminally differentiated effector memory CD45RA+ cells were left out. TCRdb's copy holds only in-frame clones and misses some; the assay was immunoSEQ multiplex PCR. The sample contains about 680,000 clones, 90% to 95% of which appear only once. Specimen: naive CD8+ T cells sorted from blood. These receptors came from a man under 40 in good health.

The V gene is TRBV5-8, the J gene TRBJ2-3, with D perhaps TRBD2 (6 bases). This CDR3 contains 11 residues. V was cut by 0 bases and J by 14 bases, with 10 bases left in between. Per germline, CDR1 SGHTS and CDR2 YDEGEE. CDR3 sequence reads: CASSLAQEGYF. The CDR3, as DNA: TGTGCCAGCAGCTTGGCCCAGGAGGGGTATTTT. The variable domain in full, completed from reference TRBV5-8 and TRBJ2-3, reads EAGVTQSPTHLIKTRGQQATLRCSPISGHTSVYWYQQALGLGLQFLLWYDEGEERNRGNFPPRFSGRQFPNYSSELNVNALELEDSALYLCASSLAQEGYFGPGTRLTVL.

The rearrangement joins TRBV2 to TRBJ2-1; D might be TRBD1 (6 bases). Germline values: CDR1 SNHLY, CDR2 FYNNEI. The CDR3 contains 18 residues. Deletions cut 2 bases from V and 0 bases from J, with 17 bases between. This CDR3 is CASSEQGHHFSSYNEQFF. The CDR3 DNA reads as TGTGCCAGCAGTGAACAGGGGCACCACTTTAGCTCCTACAATGAGCAGTTCTTC. Based on the CDR3 plus reference TRBV2 and TRBJ2-1, the full variable domain is EPEVTQTPSHQVTQMGQEVILRCVPISNHLYFYWYRQILGQKVEFLVSFYNNEISEKSEIFDDQFSVERPDGSNFTLKIRSTKLEDSAMYFCASSEQGHHFSSYNEQFFGPGTRLTVL.

As concerns this clone: This same CDR3 is encoded by further DNA sequences in the sample. The chain uses TRBV9 and TRBJ2-2; D remains unclear. Per germline, CDR1 SGDLS and CDR2 YYNGEE. The CDR3 contains 12 residues. The V end lost 3 bases, the J end lost 7 bases, and 7 bases lay between the germline ends. The CDR3 DNA sequence: TGTGCCAGCAGCGCCAATAGCGGGGAGCTGTTTTTT. Translation: CASSANSGELFF.

The table lists this clone with a count of one. V and J are TRBV2 and TRBJ1-4, with D tentatively TRBD1 (6 bases). The ends were cut back, 10 bases at V and 0 bases at J, with 18 bases in the middle. CDR1 is SNHLY and CDR2 is FYNNEI in the germline V gene. This CDR3 has 16 residues. The CDR3 here is CAITPGGSATNEKLFF. CDR3 nucleotides: TGTGCCATCACCCCGGGGGGCTCAGCAACTAATGAAAAACTGTTTTTT.

The chain joins TRBV29-1 to TRBJ2-1; 13 positions agree with TRBD2. CDR3 length: 14 amino acids. CDR1 is SQVTM and CDR2 is ANQGSEA in the germline V gene. V dropped 7 bases and J dropped 8; count of bases not matched to a gene: 8. CDR3 residues: CSGTSGRALDEQFF. The CDR3 nucleotides are TGCAGCGGAACTAGCGGGAGGGCGTTGGATGAGCAGTTCTTC.

The V gene is TRBV6-6, the J gene TRBJ2-7, with no clear D. The germline V gene encodes CDR1 MNHNY and CDR2 SVGAGI (reference sequence). Trimming took off 5 bases at V and 0 bases at J, with 2 bases between the two ends. The CDR3 extends over 11 amino acids. CDR3 residues: CASSGSYEQYF. The CDR3 bases are TGTGCCAGCAGTGGCTCCTACGAGCAGTACTTC.

The chain carries TRBV7-3 and TRBJ2-3, with unresolved D. The CDR3 is made up of 13 amino acids. The V end lost 5 bases, the J end lost 6 bases, and 12 bases lay between the germline ends. Germline lookup yields CDR1 SGHTA and CDR2 FQGTGA. The CDR3 DNA follows: TGTGCCAGCAGCCCCCTCTCCCTGGATACGCAGTATTTT. Translated: CASSPLSLDTQYF. The variable domain in full, completed from reference TRBV7-3 and TRBJ2-3, reads GAGVSQTPSNKVTEKGKYVELRCDPISGHTALYWYRQSLGQGPEFLIYFQGTGAADDSGLPNDRFFAVRPEGSVSTLKIQRTERGDSAVYLCASSPLSLDTQYFGPGTRLTVL.

This rearrangement joins TRBV27 to TRBJ2-1; 9 bases match TRBD2. This CDR3 contains 15 residues. From germline, CDR1 is MNHEY and CDR2 SMNVEV (reference sequence). Trimming at V came to 4 bases and at J to 4 bases, leaving 5 bases not matched to a gene. For the CDR3, the DNA is TGTGCCAGCAGTTCTTTAGCGGGAGAGTACAATGAGCAGTTCTTC. It specifies CASSSLAGEYNEQFF.

CDR3 coding DNA: TGCAGCGTTGAACGGTCCGGGCAGGGTGACTACGAGCAGTACTTC. Translating gives CSVERSGQGDYEQYF. The chain employs TRBV29-1 and TRBJ2-7, with a tentative D call TRBD1 (5 bases). The CDR3 sequence is 15 residues long. V lost 2 bases, J lost 3 bases, and 17 bases lay in between. CDR1 is SQVTM and CDR2 is ANQGSEA in the germline V gene.

In this sample, this clone turned up a few times. The genes are TRBV7-9 and TRBJ2-2, with TRBD2 as a possible D gene (6 bases). Germline V gene lookup returns CDR1 SEHNR and CDR2 FQNEAQ (reference sequence). V was pared by 1 base and J by 0 bases, with 9 bases between. This CDR3 is built from 16 residues. CDR3 nucleotide sequence: TGTGCCAGCAGCTTAGGCGGGGTTTCGAACACCGGGGAGCTGTTTTTT. Protein sequence: CASSLGGVSNTGELFF.

The chain employs TRBV4-1 and TRBJ2-3; D is unclear. The CDR3 extends over 16 amino acids. V was cut by 2 bases and J by 0 bases, with 12 bases left in between. The V gene's germline CDR1 is MGHRA and CDR2 YSYEKL. The CDR3 DNA reads as TGCGCCAGCAGCCAATCGGCACTTACTAGCACAGATACGCAGTATTTT. This gives the protein CASSQSALTSTDTQYF.

This CDR3 reads CASDGSGYEQYF. As DNA, the CDR3 is TGTGCCAGCGACGGGAGCGGCTACGAGCAGTACTTC. This chain uses TRBV6-6 with TRBJ2-7; a weak D match, TRBD2 (6 bases). V was shortened by 8 bases and J by 3 bases, with 11 bases between the two germline ends. CDR1 is MNHNY, CDR2 SVGAGI, per germline (reference sequence). The length of the CDR3 is 12 residues.

Turning to this clone: In the same sample, other DNA sequences code for this CDR3. The genes are TRBV4-1 and TRBJ2-7; no reliable D call. CDR3 size: 13 residues. Between the trimmed V and J ends, which lost 4 bases and 0 bases, there was a span of 7 bases. Looked up from germline, CDR1 is MGHRA and CDR2 is YSYEKL. Here the CDR3 DNA reads TGCGCCAGCAGCCCGTCGGGCTCCTACGAGCAGTACTTC. This codes for CASSPSGSYEQYF.

The chain couples TRBV5-4 to TRBJ2-7; no firm D call. The CDR3 extends over 13 amino acids. Germline-derived CDR1 and CDR2 are SGHNT and YYREEE (reference sequence). Trimming shortened V by 1 base and J by 1 base, and 6 bases separated the two germline ends. CDR3 in amino acids: CASSLTPSYEQYF. CDR3 in DNA: TGTGCCAGCAGCTTGACCCCTTCCTACGAGCAGTACTTC.

The gene calls are TRBV29-1 and TRBJ2-7, with D maybe TRBD2 (5 bases). V lost 0 bases and J lost 1, with 22 bases in between. The germline V gene has CDR1 SQVTM and CDR2 ANQGSEA. The CDR3 loop spans 18 amino acids. CDR3 nucleotide sequence: TGCAGCGTTGAAGATCGGGGTCGTGTGGAAGGCCAGTCCTACGAGCAGTACTTC. Its protein product is CSVEDRGRVEGQSYEQYF.

The V gene is TRBV5-5, the J gene TRBJ2-2, with a tentative D call TRBD2 (6 bases). Trimming took off 0 bases at V and 4 bases at J, with 13 bases between the two ends. This CDR3 is 16 amino acids long. CDR1 is SGHKS and CDR2 is YYEKEE in the germline V gene (reference sequence). The CDR3 region has the DNA TGTGCCAGCAGCTTGGTTGGGCGGGAAGCCACCGGGGAGCTGTTTTTT. Translated: CASSLVGREATGELFF.